This T cell receptor beta chain stems from a study of blood T cells in healthy people across ages. Germline CDR1 DFQATT, CDR2 SNEGSKA (reference sequence). The CDR3 has 12 residues. Next came a second PCR, run for roughly 7 to 12 cycles, which used a sample-barcoded 5' primer along with a J-beta primer mix. TCRdb reprocessed the 5' RACE reads with MiXCR, giving one entry per CDR3 protein. The sample carries 650,000 to 1,000,000 distinct CDR3 sequences, around 36% recorded once. Sequences were obtained from blood. The TCR was taken from a man between 18 and 29 years old in good health. V usage is TRBV20-1 and J usage is TRBJ1-5; TRBD1 might be the D (5 bases). Here the CDR3 reads CSTGRVDQPQHF. The DNA of the CDR3 is TGCAGCACGGGCAGGGTGGATCAGCCCCAGCATTTT.